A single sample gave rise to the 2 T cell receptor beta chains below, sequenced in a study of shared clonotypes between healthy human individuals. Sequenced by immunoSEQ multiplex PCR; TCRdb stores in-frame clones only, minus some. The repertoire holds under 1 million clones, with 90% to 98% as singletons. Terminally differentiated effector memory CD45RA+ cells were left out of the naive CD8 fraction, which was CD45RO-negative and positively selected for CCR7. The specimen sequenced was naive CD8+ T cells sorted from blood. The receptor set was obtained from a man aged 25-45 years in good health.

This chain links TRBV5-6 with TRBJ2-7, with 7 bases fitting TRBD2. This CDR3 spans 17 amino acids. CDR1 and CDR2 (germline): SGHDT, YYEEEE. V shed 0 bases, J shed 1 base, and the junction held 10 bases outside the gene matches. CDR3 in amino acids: CASSLGGAGLRSYEQYF. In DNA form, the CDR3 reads TGTGCCAGCAGCTTGGGCGGAGCGGGACTTAGATCCTACGAGCAGTACTTC. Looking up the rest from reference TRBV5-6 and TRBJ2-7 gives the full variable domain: DAGVTQSPTHLIKTRGQQVTLRCSPKSGHDTVSWYQQALGQGPQFIFQYYEEEERQRGNFPDRFSGHQFPNYSSELNVNALLLGDSALYLCASSLGGAGLRSYEQYFGPGTRLTVT.

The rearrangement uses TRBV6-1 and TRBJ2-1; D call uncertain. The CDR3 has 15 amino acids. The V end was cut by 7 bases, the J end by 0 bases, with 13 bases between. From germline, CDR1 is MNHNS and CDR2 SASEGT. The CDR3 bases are TGTGCCAGCACTACAGATACGAGCTCCTACAATGAGCAGTTCTTC. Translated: CASTTDTSSYNEQFF.